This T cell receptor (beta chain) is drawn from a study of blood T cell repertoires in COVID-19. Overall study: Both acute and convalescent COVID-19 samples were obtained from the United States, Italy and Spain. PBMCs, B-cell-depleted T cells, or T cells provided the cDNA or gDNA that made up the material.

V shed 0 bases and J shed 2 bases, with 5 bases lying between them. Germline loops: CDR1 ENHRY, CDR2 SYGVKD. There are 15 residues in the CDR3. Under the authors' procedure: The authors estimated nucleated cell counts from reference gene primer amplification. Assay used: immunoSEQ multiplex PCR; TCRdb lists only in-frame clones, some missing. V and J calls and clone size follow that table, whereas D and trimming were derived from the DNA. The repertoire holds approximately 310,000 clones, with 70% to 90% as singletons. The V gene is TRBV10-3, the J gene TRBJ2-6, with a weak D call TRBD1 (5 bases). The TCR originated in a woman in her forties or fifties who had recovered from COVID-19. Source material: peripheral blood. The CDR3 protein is CAISESGAGANVLTF. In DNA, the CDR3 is TGTGCCATCAGTGAGTCAGGGGCTGGGGCCAACGTCCTGACTTTC.